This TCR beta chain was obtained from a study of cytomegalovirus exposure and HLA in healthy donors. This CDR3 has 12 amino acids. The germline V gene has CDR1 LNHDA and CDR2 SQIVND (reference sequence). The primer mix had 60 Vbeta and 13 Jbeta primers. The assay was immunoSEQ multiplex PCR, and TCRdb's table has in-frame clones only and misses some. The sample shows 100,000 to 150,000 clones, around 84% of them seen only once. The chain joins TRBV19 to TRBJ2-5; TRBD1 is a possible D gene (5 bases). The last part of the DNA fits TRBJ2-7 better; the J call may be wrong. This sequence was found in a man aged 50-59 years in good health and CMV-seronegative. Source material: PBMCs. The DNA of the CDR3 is TGTGCCAGCTTATACAGGCCCTACGAGCAGTACTTC. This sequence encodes CASLYRPYEQYF.